This T cell receptor (beta chain) was sequenced for a study of blood T cell repertoires in COVID-19. Study-wide context: Specimens from acute and convalescent COVID-19 originated in the United States, Italy and Spain.

CDR3 length: 12 residues. J lost 4 bases, V lost 6 bases, and 1 base had no gene match. Germline assignment: CDR1 MGHDK and CDR2 SYGVNS. Study processing details: By means of reference gene primer amplification, nucleated cell counts were estimated. Clones were sequenced by immunoSEQ multiplex PCR, and TCRdb holds only the in-frame ones, with some missing. The V and J calls and clone size come from that table; D and trimming were worked out from the DNA. The profile covers 200,000 to 250,000 clones, with approximately 87% appearing a single time and 6.2% taken by the ten largest. This clonotype was sampled from a man between 60 and 75 years old with acute or convalescent COVID-19. The sequenced sample was peripheral blood. The V and J genes are TRBV25-1 and TRBJ2-7; 9 positions agree with TRBD1. The CDR3 DNA is TGTGCCAGCAGACAGGGGGCGTACGAGCAGTACTTC. This sequence encodes CASRQGAYEQYF.